The rows below give T cell receptor beta chains drawn from one sample of a study of blood T cell repertoires in COVID-19. The protocol was immunoSEQ multiplex PCR, while the TCRdb copy is restricted to in-frame clones and leaves out a portion. Among approximately 97,000 clones listed, approximately 81% were seen once. The sequenced material came from peripheral blood. These receptors originate from a man older than 75 with acute or convalescent COVID-19. Each CDR3 is given with its conserved first and last residue. The D gene is left open where the match is weak. A clone size is listed for some rows: how often the clone was seen (once, few, many), or a class if it is expanded.

14 TRBJ2-2 TRBD2 TRBV10-3 . CAIRGLAGMGELFF TGTGCCATCAGGGGACTAGCGGGGATGGGGGAGCTGTTTTTT
14 TRBJ2-7 . TRBV19 once CASSKETGIYEQYF TGTGCCAGTAGTAAAGAGACAGGAATTTACGAGCAGTACTTC
13 TRBJ1-6 . TRBV7-2 . CASSFRNNSPLHF TGTGCCAGCAGCTTCAGGAATAATTCACCCCTCCACTTT
13 TRBJ2-5 . TRBV11-2 . CASSPGWATAQYF TGTGCCAGCAGCCCAGGGTGGGCAACGGCCCAGTACTTC
14 TRBJ1-3 . TRBV5-1 once CASSSTPPGDTIYF TGCGCCAGCAGCTCTACACCGCCGGGGGACACCATATATTTT
13 TRBJ2-7 . TRBV19 few CASMAQGEDEQYF TGTGCCAGTATGGCCCAGGGCGAAGACGAGCAGTACTTC
14 TRBJ1-4 TRBD1 TRBV18 . CASSPRGQNEKLFF TGTGCCAGCTCACCACGGGGACAGAATGAAAAACTGTTTTTT
15 TRBJ2-2 . TRBV5-1 . CASSPGVAPTGELFF TGCGCCAGCAGCCCCGGGGTAGCGCCGACCGGGGAGCTGTTTTTT
14 TRBJ2-2 TRBD2 TRBV30 . CAWSRREDTGELFF TGTGCCTGGAGTCGGCGGGAGGACACCGGGGAGCTGTTTTTT
18 TRBJ2-1 . TRBV7-9 . CASSSTAGDLLSYNEQFF TGTGCCAGCAGCTCTACAGCGGGCGACCTTTTGTCCTACAATGAGCAGTTCTTC
15 TRBJ1-5 . TRBV19 . CASSIGGTPDQPQHF TGTGCCAGTAGTATAGGGGGGACACCGGATCAGCCCCAGCATTTT
16 TRBJ2-3 TRBD2 TRBV5-1 . CASSTDERLAGNTQYF TGCGCCAGCAGCACCGATGAAAGACTAGCGGGGAATACGCAGTATTTT
16 TRBJ2-5 TRBD2 TRBV30 . CAWWGGGRRVQETQYF TGTGCCTGGTGGGGGGGCGGGAGGAGGGTTCAAGAGACCCAGTACTTC
16 TRBJ2-7 TRBD2 TRBV19 . CASSLIGTSGIREQYF TGTGCCAGTAGTCTTATTGGGACTAGCGGGATCCGGGAGCAGTACTTC
14 TRBJ1-5 . TRBV6-5 . CASRSQDSNQPQHF TGTGCCAGCAGGTCACAGGATAGCAATCAGCCCCAGCATTTT
16 TRBJ2-5 . TRBV7-6 . CASSLGLPRGQETQYF TGTGCCAGCAGCTTAGGTCTACCCCGAGGCCAAGAGACCCAGTACTTC
14 TRBJ2-7 TRBD2 TRBV3-1/TRBV3-2 . CASSQLAGAYEQYF TGTGCCAGCAGCCAACTAGCGGGGGCCTACGAGCAGTACTTC
12 TRBJ2-5 TRBD2 TRBV29-1 . CSTGGGEVTQYF TGCAGCACGGGGGGAGGCGAAGTGACCCAGTACTTC
14 TRBJ2-7 . TRBV19 . CASSINTGAYEQYF TGTGCCAGTAGTATTAATACAGGCGCCTACGAGCAGTACTTC
14 TRBJ2-7 . TRBV4-3 . CASSPNTGSYEQYF TGCGCCAGCAGCCCAAACACAGGCTCCTACGAGCAGTACTTC
18 TRBJ1-1 . TRBV6-6 . CASSPMASVRGPNTEAFF TGTGCCAGCAGTCCAATGGCCTCGGTGCGCGGTCCGAACACTGAAGCTTTCTTT
13 TRBJ2-2 . TRBV11-2 . CASSLLSLEELFF TGTGCCAGCAGCTTACTTAGCTTGGAGGAGCTGTTTTTT
17 TRBJ2-3 . TRBV6-1 . CASSDLAGPLSTDTQYF TGTGCCAGCAGTGATCTGGCGGGACCACTAAGCACAGATACGCAGTATTTT
16 TRBJ2-1 . TRBV9 . CASSPSSGNSYNEQFF TGTGCCAGCAGCCCGAGTTCCGGGAACTCCTACAATGAGCAGTTCTTC
16 TRBJ2-7 TRBD1 TRBV5-6 . CASSLSGQGLNYEQYF TGTGCCAGCAGCTTGTCAGGACAGGGGTTAAACTACGAGCAGTACTTC
13 TRBJ1-2 . TRBV11-2 . CASSFDGGYGYTF TGTGCCAGCAGCTTCGACGGAGGCTATGGCTACACCTTC
14 TRBJ2-3 . TRBV10-2 . CASSDWQITDTQYF TGCGCCAGCAGTGATTGGCAGATCACAGATACGCAGTATTTT
16 TRBJ2-1 TRBD1 TRBV11-3 once CASSPGTGGGSNEQFF TGTGCCAGCAGCCCCGGGACAGGGGGCGGGAGTAATGAGCAGTTCTTC
14 TRBJ1-6 TRBD1 TRBV7-8 . CASSLGTGSSPLHF TGTGCCAGCAGCTTGGGGACAGGGAGTTCACCCCTCCACTTT
16 TRBJ1-1 TRBD1 TRBV2 . CASREGQGALNTEAFF TGTGCCAGCAGGGAGGGACAGGGGGCTTTGAACACTGAAGCTTTCTTT
14 TRBJ2-7 . TRBV18 . CASSPLAGLYEQYF TGTGCCAGCTCACCACTGGCGGGCCTCTACGAGCAGTACTTC
18 TRBJ1-5 TRBD1 TRBV28 . CASNTPGMSDRVNQPQHF TGTGCCAGCAACACCCCTGGGATGAGCGACAGGGTTAATCAGCCCCAGCATTTT
13 TRBJ2-1 TRBD2 TRBV28 . CASKRGGPYEQFF TGTGCCAGCAAAAGGGGAGGGCCGTATGAGCAGTTCTTC
15 TRBJ2-5 TRBD1 TRBV9 . CASTRSGTGQETQYF TGTGCCAGCACCCGAAGTGGGACAGGCCAAGAGACCCAGTACTTC
14 TRBJ1-1 . TRBV4-2 . CASSQVRGNTEAFF TGTGCCAGCAGCCAAGTACGGGGGAACACTGAAGCTTTCTTT
14 TRBJ2-1 . TRBV5-1 few CASSPGQSFDEQFF TGCGCCAGCAGCCCCGGACAGTCATTCGATGAGCAGTTCTTC
13 TRBJ1-2 TRBD1 TRBV30 . CAYSGQGVHGYTF TGTGCCTATTCGGGACAGGGGGTTCATGGCTACACCTTC
15 TRBJ1-6 . TRBV27 . CASSTGGGYNSPLHF TGTGCCAGCAGTACCGGCGGGGGTTATAATTCACCCCTCCACTTT
15 TRBJ2-7 TRBD1 TRBV5-5 . CASSLGVTGLGEQYF TGTGCCAGCAGCTTGGGTGTGACAGGGTTGGGAGAGCAGTACTTC
11 TRBJ1-1 . TRBV29-1 . CSPRIGIQAFF TGCAGCCCCAGGATCGGGATCCAAGCTTTCTTT
14 TRBJ2-4 . TRBV11-1 . CASSFRAAKNIQYF TGTGCCAGCAGCTTCAGGGCGGCCAAAAACATTCAGTACTTC
15 TRBJ2-3 TRBD1 TRBV7-8 . CASSQWTGGPDTQYF TGTGCCAGCAGCCAATGGACAGGGGGGCCAGATACGCAGTATTTT
15 TRBJ1-2 . TRBV24-1 . CATSDDKDSNYGYTF TGTGCCACCAGTGATGACAAGGACAGTAACTATGGCTACACCTTC
11 TRBJ2-7 . TRBV28 . CASSLSGRKYF TGTGCCAGCAGTTTATCGGGGAGAAAGTACTTC
15 TRBJ1-6 TRBD1 TRBV6-2/TRBV6-3 . CASSWGQGSGSPLHF TGTGCCAGCAGTTGGGGACAGGGTTCGGGTTCACCCCTCCACTTT
12 TRBJ2-3 . TRBV6-1 . CASSEQRDTQYF TGTGCCAGCAGTGAACAGAGGGATACGCAGTATTTT
14 TRBJ2-7 . TRBV27 . CASSLRHRSYEQYF TGTGCCAGCAGTTTGCGCCACCGATCCTACGAGCAGTACTTC
14 TRBJ1-6 TRBD1 TRBV11-1 . CASSFPGGNSPLHF TGTGCCAGCAGCTTCCCAGGGGGTAATTCACCCCTCCACTTT
16 TRBJ2-5 TRBD2 TRBV6-6 . CASRGAGGNVQETQYF TGTGCCAGCAGGGGGGCGGGAGGCAACGTTCAAGAGACCCAGTACTTC
12 TRBJ1-4 . TRBV4-3 . CASSQVDEKLFF TGCGCCAGCAGCCAAGTAGATGAAAAACTGTTTTTT
13 TRBJ1-2 . TRBV3-1/TRBV3-2 . CASTGVANYGYTF TGTGCCAGCACGGGGGTAGCTAACTATGGCTACACCTTC
11 TRBJ1-1 TRBD1 TRBV6-5 . CASSPGQGAFF TGTGCCAGCAGCCCGGGACAGGGAGCTTTCTTT
15 TRBJ2-5 TRBD2 TRBV20-1 . CSASRTSGRGSDQYF TGCAGTGCTAGTAGGACTAGCGGGAGGGGAAGTGACCAGTACTTC
14 TRBJ2-5 . TRBV19 . CASSTSGEWETQYF TGTGCCAGTAGTACTTCGGGAGAGTGGGAGACCCAGTACTTC
14 TRBJ1-1 . TRBV7-9 . CASSLSPGVAEAFF TGTGCCAGCAGCTTATCCCCAGGGGTCGCTGAAGCTTTCTTT
15 TRBJ2-3 TRBD2 TRBV2 . CASSGGTSGRASQYF TGTGCCAGCAGCGGGGGGACTAGCGGGAGGGCCTCGCAGTATTTT
18 TRBJ2-1 TRBD2 TRBV4-2 . CASSQDVQVAGVHNEQFF TGTGCCAGCAGCCAAGATGTTCAGGTGGCGGGAGTTCACAATGAGCAGTTCTTC
15 TRBJ1-2 . TRBV6-2/TRBV6-3 . CASSPPSTGNYGYTF TGTGCCAGCAGTCCCCCGTCCACAGGGAACTATGGCTACACCTTC
12 TRBJ1-5 . TRBV6-5 once CASNRALQPQHF TGTGCCAGCAACAGGGCTCTTCAGCCCCAGCATTTT